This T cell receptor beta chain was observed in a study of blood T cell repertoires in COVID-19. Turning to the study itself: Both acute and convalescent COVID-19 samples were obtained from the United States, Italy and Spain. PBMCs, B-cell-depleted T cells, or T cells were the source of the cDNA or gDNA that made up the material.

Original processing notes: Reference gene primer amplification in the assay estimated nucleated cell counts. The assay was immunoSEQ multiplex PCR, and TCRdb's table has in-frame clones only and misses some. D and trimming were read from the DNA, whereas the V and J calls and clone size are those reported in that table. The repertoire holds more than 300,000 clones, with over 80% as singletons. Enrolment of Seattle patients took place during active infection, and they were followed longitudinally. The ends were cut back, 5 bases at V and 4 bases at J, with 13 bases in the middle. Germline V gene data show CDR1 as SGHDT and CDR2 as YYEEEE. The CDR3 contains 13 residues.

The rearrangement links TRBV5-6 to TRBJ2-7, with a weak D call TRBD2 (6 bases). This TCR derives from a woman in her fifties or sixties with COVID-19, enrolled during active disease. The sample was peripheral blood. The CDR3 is CASRISGAYEQYF. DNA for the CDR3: TGTGCCAGCAGGATTAGCGGAGCGTACGAGCAGTACTTC.